The present entry profiles one T cell receptor beta chain with its context. The source of the sample is a study of blood T cell repertoires in COVID-19. Libraries were prepared by immunoSEQ multiplex PCR; TCRdb keeps only in-frame clonotypes and omits some of them. This sample yields tens of thousands of clones, of which 94% are seen a single time; about 4% belongs to the top ten. Germline V lookup: CDR1 LGHDT, CDR2 YNNKEL (reference sequence). V was pared by 0 bases and J by 1 base, with 12 bases between. The CDR3 sequence is 17 residues long. This TCR came from a human donor with active COVID-19. The donor label of this sample is uncertain. The specimen was peripheral blood. The V and J genes are TRBV3-1 (or the pseudogene TRBV3-2) and TRBJ2-2; possibly TRBD2 for D (6 bases). CDR3 sequence (DNA): TGTGCCAGCAGCCAAGATCGGGGGACCCAGAACACCGGGGAGCTGTTTTTT. Its protein product is CASSQDRGTQNTGELFF.